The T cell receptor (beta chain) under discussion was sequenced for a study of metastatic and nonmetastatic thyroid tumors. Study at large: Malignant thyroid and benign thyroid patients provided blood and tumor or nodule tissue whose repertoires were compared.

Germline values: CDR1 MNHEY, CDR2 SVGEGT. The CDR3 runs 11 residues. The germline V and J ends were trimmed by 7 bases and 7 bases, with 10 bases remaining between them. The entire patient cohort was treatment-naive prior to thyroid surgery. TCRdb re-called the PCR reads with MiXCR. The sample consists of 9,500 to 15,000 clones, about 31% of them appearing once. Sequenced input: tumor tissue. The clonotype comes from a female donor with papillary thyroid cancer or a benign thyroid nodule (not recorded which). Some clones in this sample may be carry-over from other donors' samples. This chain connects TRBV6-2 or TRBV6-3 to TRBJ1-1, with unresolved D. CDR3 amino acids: CASIATREAFF. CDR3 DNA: TGTGCCAGCATTGCGACGCGTGAAGCTTTCTTT.